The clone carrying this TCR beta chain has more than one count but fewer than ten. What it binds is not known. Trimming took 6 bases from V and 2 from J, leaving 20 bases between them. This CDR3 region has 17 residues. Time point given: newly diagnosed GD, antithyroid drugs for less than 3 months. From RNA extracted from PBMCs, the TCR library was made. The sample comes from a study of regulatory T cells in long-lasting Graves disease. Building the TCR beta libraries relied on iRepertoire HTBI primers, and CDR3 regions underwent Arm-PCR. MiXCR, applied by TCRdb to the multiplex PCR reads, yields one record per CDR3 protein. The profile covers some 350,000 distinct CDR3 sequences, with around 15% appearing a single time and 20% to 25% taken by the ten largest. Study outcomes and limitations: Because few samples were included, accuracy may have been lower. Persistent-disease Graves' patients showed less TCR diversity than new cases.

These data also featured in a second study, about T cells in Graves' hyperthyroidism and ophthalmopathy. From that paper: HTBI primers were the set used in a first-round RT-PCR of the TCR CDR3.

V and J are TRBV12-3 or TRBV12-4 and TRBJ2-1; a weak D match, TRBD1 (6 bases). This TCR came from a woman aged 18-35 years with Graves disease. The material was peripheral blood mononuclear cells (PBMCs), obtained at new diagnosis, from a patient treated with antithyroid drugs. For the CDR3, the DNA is TGTGCCAGCAGCCCCATTGGGACAATGATTACCTACAATGAGCAGTTCTTC. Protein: CASSPIGTMITYNEQFF.